A single sample gave rise to the 8 T cell receptor beta chains below, sequenced in a study of CD8 T cells in ankylosing spondylitis. TCRdb re-called the 5' RACE reads through MiXCR, storing one row per CDR3 protein. The sample has approximately 340,000 distinct CDR3 sequences, about 14% seen once. The specimen was blood, either unsorted or a sorted T cell fraction (not recorded which). All receptors derive from a male donor with ankylosing spondylitis or in good health (not recorded which).

This clonotype showed up many times. The chain recombines TRBV3-1 with TRBJ1-2; unclear D gene. This CDR3 comprises 14 residues. Deletions cut 0 bases from V and 8 bases from J, with 13 bases between. Germline values: CDR1 LGHDT, CDR2 YNNKEL (reference sequence). CDR3: CASSQDSWTRGYTF. CDR3 DNA: TGTGCCAGCAGCCAAGATTCCTGGACCCGGGGCTACACCTTC.

V usage is TRBV7-8 and J usage is TRBJ2-1; 11 bases align to TRBD2. Trimming cost V 7 bases and J 3 bases; bases outside gene matches: 5. CDR1 is SGHVS, CDR2 FQNEAQ, per germline. The length of the CDR3 is 15 residues. CDR3: CASTRLAGHYNEQFF. The CDR3 nucleotides are TGTGCCAGCACCCGACTAGCGGGACACTACAATGAGCAGTTCTTC.

The gene calls are TRBV6-5 and TRBJ1-1; no firm D call. Germline CDR1 reads MNHEY; CDR2 reads SVGAGI. Trimming took 7 bases from V and 0 from J, leaving 6 bases between them. CDR3 length: 12 amino acids. For the CDR3, the DNA is TGTGCCAGCACCGACATGAACACTGAAGCTTTCTTT. It is translated as CASTDMNTEAFF.

This clonotype has a count of ten or more. The rearrangement uses TRBV25-1 and TRBJ1-6; no definite D call. The CDR3 runs to 14 residues. CDR1 and CDR2 (germline): MGHDK, SYGVNS. The ends were cut back, 2 bases at V and 14 bases at J, with 16 bases in the middle. The CDR3 here is CASSEVGPGRSLHF. The DNA for the CDR3 is TGTGCCAGCAGTGAAGTAGGGCCTGGGAGGTCCCTCCACTTT.

This clonotype was counted a few times. Here the CDR3 DNA reads TGTGCCAGCAGTAGTTCCCTCAGCTGGGGGGCGGGCGCAGATACGCAGTATTTT. As protein: CASSSSLSWGAGADTQYF. V and J are TRBV27 and TRBJ2-3; D is possibly TRBD1 or TRBD2 (6 bases each). Trimming removed 5 bases from V and 4 bases from J, with 25 bases in between. This CDR3 has 18 amino acids. Per the germline V gene, CDR1 is MNHEY and CDR2 is SMNVEV (reference sequence).

Written as DNA, the CDR3 is TGTGCCAGCAGCAACCTCCATGGGGGAGAGACCCAGTACTTC. Amino acid sequence: CASSNLHGGETQYF. The J gene is TRBJ2-5, the V gene TRBV21-1; the D call TRBD1 from the table was never checked on the DNA. TRBV21-1 is classified as a pseudogene. The CDR3 consists of 14 residues.

The rearrangement joins TRBV20-1 to TRBJ1-2; possible D gene TRBD1, 5 bases. V gave up 5 bases and J gave up 8 bases, with 18 bases separating them. Germline CDR1 DFQATT, CDR2 SNEGSKA (reference sequence). This CDR3 spans 13 amino acids. The CDR3 bases are TGCAGTGCTCGGGGACCGGAGACGACGGGCTACACCTTC. Translation gives CSARGPETTGYTF.

This clonotype was detected only a few times. The genes are TRBV12-3 or TRBV12-4 and TRBJ2-3, with 7 bases identical to TRBD2. The trim removed 1 base at V and 4 bases at J, leaving 11 bases unmatched. This CDR3 spans 17 amino acids. The CDR3 protein is CASSLGNWEGISDTQYF. Written as DNA, the CDR3 is TGTGCCAGCAGTTTAGGGAACTGGGAGGGCATCTCAGATACGCAGTATTTT.